Detailed here is one TCR beta chain. The sample holds many counts of this clonotype. Its antigen has not been determined. No per-base quality is available; no much larger clone lies one base away. CDR1 and CDR2, looked up from the germline V gene (reference sequence), are DFQATT and SNEGSKA. V is reduced by 0 bases and J by 8 bases, leaving a spacing of 5 bases between them. Including the terminal cysteine and phenylalanine, the CDR3 comprises 11 residues. CDR3 DNA only is kept here, 33 bases in frame from base 1. The data originate from a study of T cells in Graves' hyperthyroidism and ophthalmopathy (dated by TCRdb to between 2018 and 2021). Describing the broader study: Peripheral blood samples were taken at the time of initial diagnosis, prior to any treatment. To identify distinguishing TCR V-J signatures, a discovery cohort of around 100 patients was used, comprising 40 to 45 with Graves' ophthalmopathy and approximately 57 with stable Graves' hyperthyroidism. An independent validation cohort of around 19 hyperthyroidism patients and some 15 patients who later progressed to ophthalmopathy tested prospective prediction of ophthalmopathy. The approximately 98 discovery patients were randomly divided into training and test sets at a 7:3 ratio. The study also compared thyroid tissue and blood T-cell repertoires from a handful of Graves' hyperthyroidism patients. After blood sampling, hyperthyroidism patients were treated with methimazole at a starting dose of 30 mg daily, and ophthalmopathy patients were treated with high-dose intravenous methylprednisolone. According to the paper, TCR Vbeta CDR3 sequencing was carried out on approximately 140 peripheral blood samples, which came from 40 to 45 ophthalmopathy, approximately 78 hyperthyroidism and about 17 progressor patients. Summary of the overall study and its limitations: Sample size was not statistically predetermined, and investigators were not blinded to group allocation. Most expanded thyroid clonotypes (frequency above 0.001) were also found in blood, which suggests that blood repertoires may mirror thyroid immune responses. In validation, the model predicted progression to ophthalmopathy a median of about 6 months before onset, with roughly 70% sensitivity and 72.22% specificity. In cross-validation, a model built on a 13 V-J signature told ophthalmopathy apart from stable hyperthyroidism with about 90% sensitivity and roughly 81% specificity, and in testing the same model reached 80%/75%.

Amplification of TCR beta CDR3 regions was carried out from RNA transcripts. A first-round RT-PCR of the TCR CDR3 used the HTBI primer set with the Qiagen OneStep RT-PCR kit. A second multiplex PCR round built the libraries, followed by size selection and purification. Libraries were sequenced paired-end with 100 bp reads on an Illumina HiSeq2000. As for the authors' bioinformatics: Raw data were processed with SOAPnuke, discarding reads with adapters, uncalled bases, mean Phred below 15, or no exact constant-primer or identifier match. COPE v1.2.5 was used to merge high-quality paired reads, and clonotypes were defined as unique nucleotide sequences. MiTCR v1.1 was used to align clonotypes to the IMGT TRBV, TRBD and TRBJ reference segments. Analysis was restricted to V-J combinations with a frequency above 0.0001, which covered just over 98% of repertoires. The TCS score was defined as the ratio of F50 (clonal expansion) to E x V (chaos), calculated using BLOSUM62-based TCRdist between CDR3 peptides within each V-J. Welch's t-statistics and random forest reduced around 520 V-J features to some 14, which were used in a naive Bayes classifier (R e1071). In-frame beta chains were kept once TCRdb had trimmed the public reads at Q25 with fastp and called clones with MiXCR. Duplicate CDR3 protein sequences are folded into a single record with the most common DNA and genes. These V and J calls originate from TCRdb's pipeline instead of the authors' own analysis. This sample comprises roughly 250,000 distinct CDR3 sequences, around 15% of them detected only once. The ten most abundant clones make up 25% to 30% of the sample.

Ophthalmopathy patients had moderately to severely active disease, with a Clinical Activity Score of 3 or more, a NOSPECS grade of 4 or more, and a disease duration of less than 3 months. The study excluded patients with uncontrolled infections, other autoimmune diseases, pregnancy or lactation. Diagnoses were established on the basis of clinical symptoms, serum thyroxine and TRAb, thyroid ultrasound, and orbital computed tomography. PBMCs were separated from 10 ml of fresh peripheral blood using Ficoll-Paque density gradient centrifugation. Trizol reagent was used to extract total RNA, and RNA quality was then checked on an Agilent 2100 Bioanalyzer.

In this chain, TRBV20-1 is recombined with TRBJ2-4; the D segment cannot be called with confidence. The TCR was taken from a woman younger than 30 with Graves' ophthalmopathy. The material sequenced was blood. The CDR3 reads CSARDRDIQYF. The nucleotides are TGCAGTGCTAGAGATCGGGACATTCAGTACTTC.